This T cell receptor beta chain is drawn from a study of blood T cell repertoires in COVID-19. In the study overall: Samples representing acute and convalescent COVID-19 were sourced from the United States, Italy and Spain.

Patients at the Seattle site were enrolled during active infection and followed longitudinally. The CDR3 is made up of 13 amino acids. Trimming left V 7 bases short and J 3 bases short, with 16 bases between. Germline loops: CDR1 SQVTM, CDR2 ANQGSEA. In the original workflow: Quantification of nucleated cells was approximated via reference gene primer amplification. Some clones are missing from TCRdb's copy, which holds only in-frame ones; the method was immunoSEQ multiplex PCR. V, J and clone size reflect that table, while D and trimming were determined from the DNA. The data show 200,000 to 250,000 clones, 80% to 90% seen once.

The sample consisted of peripheral blood. This TCR derives from a man under 40 with COVID-19, enrolled during active disease. The gene calls are TRBV29-1 and TRBJ2-7; D not resolved. This CDR3 is CSAVIDYGYEQYF. CDR3 bases: TGCAGCGCTGTGATCGATTACGGCTACGAGCAGTACTTC.